These 13 T cell receptor beta chains were all obtained from the same sample, sequenced in a study of blood T cell repertoires in COVID-19. The data were produced by immunoSEQ multiplex PCR, yet TCRdb's version contains in-frame clones alone and is incomplete. The sample holds about 74,000 clones; 70% to 90% are singletons and the top ten take 1.9%. The specimen was peripheral blood. These receptors all come from a woman older than 75 with active or convalescent COVID-19.

At least ten counts were recorded for this clone. The chain has TRBV7-9 and TRBJ2-1; no reliable D call. The V gene lost 5 bases and the J gene lost 9 bases, with 14 bases spanning the gap. This CDR3 spans 13 amino acids. Germline assignment: CDR1 SEHNR and CDR2 FQNEAQ (reference sequence). The CDR3 spells CASSKSQFGEQFF. CDR3 sequence (DNA): TGTGCCAGCAGCAAATCACAATTTGGTGAGCAGTTCTTC. Filled out from reference TRBV7-9 and TRBJ2-1, the complete variable domain reads DTGVSQNPRHKITKRGQNVTFRCDPISEHNRLYWYRQTLGQGPEFLTYFQNEAQLEKSRLLSDRFSAERPKGSFSTLEIQRTEQGDSAMYLCASSKSQFGEQFFGPGTRLTVL.

This chain uses TRBV12-3 or TRBV12-4 with TRBJ2-3, with 8 positions matching TRBD2. Trimming at V came to 10 bases and at J to 6 bases, leaving 9 bases not matched to a gene. The CDR3 totals 13 residues. CDR3 region: CATLGGVGDTQYF. As DNA, the CDR3 is TGTGCCACCCTCGGGGGGGTTGGGGATACGCAGTATTTT.

The chain uses TRBV9 and TRBJ2-7; 7 bases line up with TRBD1. V shed 4 bases, J shed 5 bases, and the junction held 3 bases outside the gene matches. The CDR3 contains 12 residues. Germline CDR1 and CDR2: SGDLS and YYNGEE. The CDR3 bases are TGTGCCAGCAGCACGACAGGGAACGAGCAGTACTTC. As protein: CASSTTGNEQYF.

This clone was found once. CDR3 loop: CASTVSEAEAFF. As DNA, the CDR3 is TGCGCCAGCACCGTATCAGAGGCCGAAGCTTTCTTT. This chain links TRBV5-1 with TRBJ1-1; D is unclear. Germline CDR1 reads SGHRS; CDR2 reads YFSETQ. Trimming removed 6 bases from V and 8 bases from J, with 14 bases in between. CDR3 length: 12 amino acids.

This chain connects TRBV24-1 to TRBJ2-3, with a possible D match to TRBD1 (5 bases). With 9 bases removed from V and 0 bases from J, the gap between germline ends came to 6 bases. This CDR3 has 12 amino acids. In germline, CDR1 is KGHDR, CDR2 SFDVKD. The CDR3 DNA follows: TGTGCCACCGGGGCGAGCACAGATACGCAGTATTTT. As protein: CATGASTDTQYF.

V gene TRBV2 combines with J gene TRBJ2-6; D unclear. The V and J ends lost 2 bases and 0 bases respectively, with 5 bases between them. Germline V gene data show CDR1 as SNHLY and CDR2 as FYNNEI. There are 15 residues in the CDR3. CDR3 in DNA: TGTGCCAGCAGTGAACAAAACTCTGGGGCCAACGTCCTGACTTTC. Its protein is CASSEQNSGANVLTF.

The chain joins TRBV7-9 to TRBJ1-1; no reliable D call. The CDR3 has 15 residues. CDR1 and CDR2 from the germline V gene are SEHNR and FQNEAQ (reference sequence). V was clipped by 5 bases and J by 0 bases, with 13 bases between them. The CDR3 sequence: CASSPRSLMNTEAFF. CDR3 coding DNA: TGTGCCAGCAGCCCACGGTCGCTTATGAACACTGAAGCTTTCTTT.

The chain employs TRBV28 and TRBJ1-2; 8 nucleotides align to TRBD1. This CDR3 contains 12 residues. Losses at the gene ends were 8 bases for V and 4 bases for J; bases not matched to a gene: 3. The germline gives CDR1 MDHEN, CDR2 SYDVKM. The CDR3 sequence: CASGQGSYGYTF. The CDR3 bases are TGTGCCAGCGGACAGGGATCCTATGGCTACACCTTC.

The CDR3 protein is CASRSLGGYEQYF. In DNA form, the CDR3 reads TGTGCCAGCAGGTCCCTAGGAGGATACGAGCAGTACTTC. The rearrangement joins TRBV6-5 to TRBJ2-7; a weak D match, TRBD2 (5 bases). The CDR3 covers 13 residues. Per germline, CDR1 MNHEY and CDR2 SVGAGI. The V end was cut by 6 bases, the J end by 4 bases, with 13 bases between.

The gene calls are TRBV5-1 and TRBJ2-7; 7 bases are a match to TRBD2. CDR3 length equals 14 residues. V trimming: 7 bases; J trimming: 2 bases; junction bases outside the gene matches: 9. Per germline, CDR1 SGHRS and CDR2 YFSETQ. The CDR3 sequence: CASSTGGGTYEQYF. The CDR3 nucleotides read TGCGCCAGCTCAACGGGGGGAGGGACCTACGAGCAGTACTTC.

The J gene is TRBJ1-1, the V gene TRBV11-3; 7 nucleotides align to TRBD1. CDR1 and CDR2 from the germline V gene are SGHNT and YENEEA. V trimming: 2 bases; J trimming: 4 bases; junction bases outside the gene matches: 7. There are 15 residues in the CDR3. The CDR3 region has the DNA TGTGCCAGCAGCTTAAGACAGGGCTTTTTCACTGAAGCTTTCTTT. Encoded protein: CASSLRQGFFTEAFF.

V usage is TRBV7-9 and J usage is TRBJ1-2; TRBD1 matches at 9 bases. The germline V gene encodes CDR1 SEHNR and CDR2 FQNEAQ (reference sequence). The CDR3 length is 14 residues. V lost 1 base and J lost 4; bases outside the gene matches: 1. The CDR3 DNA is TGTGCCAGCAGCTTAGAGGGACAGGGCTATGGCTACACCTTC. Translation: CASSLEGQGYGYTF.

This clone was detected only once. The gene calls are TRBV6-6 and TRBJ2-7; D not certain. Germline CDR1 is MNHNY and CDR2 is SVGAGI (reference sequence). The CDR3 spans 11 residues. V shed 5 bases and J shed 1 base, with 3 bases lying between them. The CDR3 here is CASSTSYEQYF. The DNA for the CDR3 is TGTGCCAGCAGTACTTCCTACGAGCAGTACTTC.